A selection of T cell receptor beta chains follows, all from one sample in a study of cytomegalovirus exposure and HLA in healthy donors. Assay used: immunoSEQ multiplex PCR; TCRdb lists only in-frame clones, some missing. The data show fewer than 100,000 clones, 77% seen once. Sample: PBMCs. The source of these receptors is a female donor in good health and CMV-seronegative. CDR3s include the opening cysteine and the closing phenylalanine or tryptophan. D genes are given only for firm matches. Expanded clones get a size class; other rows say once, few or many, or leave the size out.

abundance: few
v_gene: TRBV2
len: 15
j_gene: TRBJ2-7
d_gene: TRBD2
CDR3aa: CASSQLAGGGYEQYF
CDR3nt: TGTGCCAGCAGCCAACTAGCGGGGGGAGGCTACGAGCAGTACTTC

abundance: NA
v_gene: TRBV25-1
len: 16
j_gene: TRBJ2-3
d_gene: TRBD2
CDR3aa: CASKTRSGARTDTQYF
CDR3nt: TGTGCCAGCAAGACCAGGAGCGGGGCAAGGACAGATACGCAGTATTTT

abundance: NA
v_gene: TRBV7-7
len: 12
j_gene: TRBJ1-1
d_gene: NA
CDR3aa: CASSHGVGPAFF
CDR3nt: TGTGCTAGCAGCCACGGAGTTGGTCCCGCTTTCTTT

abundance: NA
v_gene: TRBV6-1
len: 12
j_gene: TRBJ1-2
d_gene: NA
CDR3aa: CAVLGGNYGYTF
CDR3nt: TGTGCCGTCCTCGGGGGAAACTATGGCTACACCTTC

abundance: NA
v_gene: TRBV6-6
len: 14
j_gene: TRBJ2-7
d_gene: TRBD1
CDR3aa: CASSPAGTDYEQYF
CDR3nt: TGTGCCAGCAGCCCAGCCGGGACAGACTACGAGCAGTACTTC

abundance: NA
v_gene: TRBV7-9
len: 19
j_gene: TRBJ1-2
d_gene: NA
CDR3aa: CASSAAMPLGGHGDYGYTF
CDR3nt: TGTGCCAGCAGCGCGGCAATGCCCCTAGGTGGCCACGGAGACTATGGCTACACCTTC

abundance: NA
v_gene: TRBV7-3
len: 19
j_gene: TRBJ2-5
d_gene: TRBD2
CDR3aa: CASSLRGDVYSGNQETQYF
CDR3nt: TGTGCCAGCAGCTTACGGGGGGACGTGTATTCGGGGAACCAAGAGACCCAGTACTTC

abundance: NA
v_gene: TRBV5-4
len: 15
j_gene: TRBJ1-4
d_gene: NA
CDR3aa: CASSGGGGEIEKLFF
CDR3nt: TGTGCCAGCAGCGGGGGTGGGGGGGAGATTGAAAAACTGTTTTTT

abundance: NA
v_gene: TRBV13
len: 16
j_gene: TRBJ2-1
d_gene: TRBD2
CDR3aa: CASSLGAGGAPGEQFF
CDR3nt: TGTGCCAGCAGCTTAGGAGCGGGAGGGGCCCCGGGCGAGCAGTTCTTC

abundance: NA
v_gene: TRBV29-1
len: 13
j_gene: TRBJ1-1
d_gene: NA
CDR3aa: CSVARRRNTEAFF
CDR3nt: TGCAGCGTTGCTAGGCGGCGGAACACTGAAGCTTTCTTT

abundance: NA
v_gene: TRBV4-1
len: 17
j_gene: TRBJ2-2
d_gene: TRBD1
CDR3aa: CASSQGRQGVGTGELFF
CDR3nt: TGCGCCAGCAGCCAAGGTAGACAGGGGGTAGGAACCGGGGAGCTGTTTTTT

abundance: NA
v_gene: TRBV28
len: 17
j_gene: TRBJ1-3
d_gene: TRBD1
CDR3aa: CASSPTQGDLSGNTIYF
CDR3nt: TGTGCCAGCAGTCCAACCCAGGGGGATCTCTCTGGAAACACCATATATTTT

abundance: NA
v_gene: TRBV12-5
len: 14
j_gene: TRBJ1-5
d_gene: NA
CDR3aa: CASALTDSNQPQHF
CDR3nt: TGTGCTAGTGCCCTGACTGATAGCAATCAGCCCCAGCATTTT

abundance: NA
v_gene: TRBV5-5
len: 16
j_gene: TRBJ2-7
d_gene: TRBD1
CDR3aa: CASSWEGQGVSYEQYF
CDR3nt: TGTGCCAGCAGCTGGGAGGGACAGGGGGTCTCCTACGAGCAGTACTTC

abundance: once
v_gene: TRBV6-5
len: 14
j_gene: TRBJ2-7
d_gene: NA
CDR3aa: CASSYGQKAYEQYF
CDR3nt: TGTGCCAGCAGTTACGGGCAGAAAGCCTACGAGCAGTACTTC

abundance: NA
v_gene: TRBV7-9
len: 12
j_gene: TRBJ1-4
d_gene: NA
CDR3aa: CASSLPLEKLFF
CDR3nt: TGTGCCAGCAGCTTACCCTTGGAAAAACTGTTTTTT

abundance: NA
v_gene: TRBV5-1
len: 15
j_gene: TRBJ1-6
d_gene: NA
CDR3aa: CASSNQTGTNSPLHF
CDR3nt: TGCGCCAGCAGTAACCAGACAGGAACTAATTCACCCCTCCACTTT

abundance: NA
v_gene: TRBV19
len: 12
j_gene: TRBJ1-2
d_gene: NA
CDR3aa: CASSDINYGYTF
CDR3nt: TGTGCCAGTAGTGACATAAACTATGGCTACACCTTC

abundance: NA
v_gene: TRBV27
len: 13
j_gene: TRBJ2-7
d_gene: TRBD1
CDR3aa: CASSPWTGEQQYF
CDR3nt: TGTGCCAGCAGTCCCTGGACAGGGGAACAGCAGTACTTC

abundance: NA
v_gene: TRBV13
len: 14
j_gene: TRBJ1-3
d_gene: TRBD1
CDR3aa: CASRGQGSENTIYF
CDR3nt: TGTGCCAGCAGGGGACAGGGCTCAGAAAACACCATATATTTT

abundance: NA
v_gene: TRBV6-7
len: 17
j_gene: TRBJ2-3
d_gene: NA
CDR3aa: CASSYIGAGTLTDTQYF
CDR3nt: TGTGCCAGCAGTTACATTGGGGCGGGGACGCTCACAGATACGCAGTATTTT

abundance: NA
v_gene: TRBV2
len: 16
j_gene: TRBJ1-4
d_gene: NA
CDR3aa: CASRSGDYLTNEKLFF
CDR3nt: TGTGCCAGCAGGTCAGGTGACTACTTGACTAATGAAAAACTGTTTTTT

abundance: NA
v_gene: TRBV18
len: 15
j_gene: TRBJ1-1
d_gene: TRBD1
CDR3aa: CASSQDRLGHTEAFF
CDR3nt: TGTGCCAGCTCACAGGACAGGTTGGGTCACACTGAAGCTTTCTTT

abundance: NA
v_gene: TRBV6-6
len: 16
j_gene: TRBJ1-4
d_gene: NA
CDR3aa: CASSYRRGEGYEKLFF
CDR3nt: TGTGCCAGCAGTTACAGAAGGGGGGAGGGATATGAAAAACTGTTTTTT

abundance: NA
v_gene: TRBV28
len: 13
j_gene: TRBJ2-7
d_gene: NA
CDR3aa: CASVKRRAYEQYF
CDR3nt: TGTGCCAGTGTTAAGCGGAGAGCCTACGAGCAGTACTTC

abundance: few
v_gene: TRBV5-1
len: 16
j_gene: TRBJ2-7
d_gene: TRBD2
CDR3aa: CASSLTLSGQSYEQYF
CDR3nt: TGCGCCAGCAGCTTGACGCTTAGCGGGCAGTCCTACGAGCAGTACTTC

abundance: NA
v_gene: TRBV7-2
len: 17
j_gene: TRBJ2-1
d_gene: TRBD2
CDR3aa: CASSSTSGGLGYNEQFF
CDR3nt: TGTGCCAGCAGCTCCACTAGCGGGGGGCTCGGCTACAATGAGCAGTTCTTC

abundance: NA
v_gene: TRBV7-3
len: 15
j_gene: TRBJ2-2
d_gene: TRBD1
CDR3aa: CASSPRTGDTGELFF
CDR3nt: TGTGCCAGCAGCCCCCGGACAGGGGACACCGGGGAGCTGTTTTTT

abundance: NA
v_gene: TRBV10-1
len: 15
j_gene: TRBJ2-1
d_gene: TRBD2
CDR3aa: CASSRSSGKSNEQFF
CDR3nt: TGCGCCAGCAGTAGGTCTAGCGGGAAGAGCAATGAGCAGTTCTTC

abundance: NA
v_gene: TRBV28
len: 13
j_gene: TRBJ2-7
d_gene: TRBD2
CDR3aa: CASGLAAGYEQYF
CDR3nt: TGTGCCAGCGGACTAGCGGCGGGCTACGAGCAGTACTTC

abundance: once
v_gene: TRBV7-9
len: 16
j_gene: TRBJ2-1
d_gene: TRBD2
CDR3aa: CSSSFGLAGGGDEQFF
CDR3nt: TGTTCCAGCAGCTTCGGACTAGCGGGAGGTGGGGATGAGCAGTTCTTC

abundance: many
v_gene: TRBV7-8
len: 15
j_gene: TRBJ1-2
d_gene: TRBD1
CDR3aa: CASSLTGQGNYGYTF
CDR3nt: TGTGCCAGCAGCTTAACGGGACAGGGGAACTATGGCTACACCTTC

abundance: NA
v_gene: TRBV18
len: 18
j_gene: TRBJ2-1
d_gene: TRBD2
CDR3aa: CASSPPGLAGPSYNEQFF
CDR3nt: TGTGCCAGCTCACCTCCGGGATTAGCGGGACCCTCCTACAATGAGCAGTTCTTC

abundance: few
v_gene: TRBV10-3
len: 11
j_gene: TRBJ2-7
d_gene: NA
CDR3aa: CASSLAYEQYF
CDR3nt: TGTGCCAGCTCACTAGCTTACGAGCAGTACTTC

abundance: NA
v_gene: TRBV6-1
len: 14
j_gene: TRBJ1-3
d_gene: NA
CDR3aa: CASRLTVAGNTIYF
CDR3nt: TGTGCCAGCAGGCTGACAGTCGCTGGAAACACCATATATTTT

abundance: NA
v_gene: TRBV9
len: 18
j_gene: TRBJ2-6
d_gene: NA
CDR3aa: CASSVASSRPSGANVLTF
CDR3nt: TGTGCCAGCAGCGTAGCTAGTAGTAGACCCTCTGGGGCCAACGTCCTGACTTTC

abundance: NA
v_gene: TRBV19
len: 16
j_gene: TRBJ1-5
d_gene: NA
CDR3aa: CASSTRTDSSNQPQHF
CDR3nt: TGTGCCAGTAGTACCCGGACGGACTCTAGCAATCAGCCCCAGCATTTT

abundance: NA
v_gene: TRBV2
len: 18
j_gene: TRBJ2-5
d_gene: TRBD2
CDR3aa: CASTERFLSGGIGETQYF
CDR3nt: TGTGCCAGCACCGAGCGGTTTCTAAGCGGGGGGATCGGGGAGACCCAGTACTTC

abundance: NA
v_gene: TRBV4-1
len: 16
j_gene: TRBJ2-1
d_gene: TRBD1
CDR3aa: CASSPAGGREVNEQFF
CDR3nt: TGCGCCAGCAGTCCTGCAGGGGGCAGGGAGGTCAATGAGCAGTTCTTC

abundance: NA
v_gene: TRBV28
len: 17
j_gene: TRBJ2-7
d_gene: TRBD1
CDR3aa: CASSYPFGQGSSYEQYF
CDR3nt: TGTGCCAGCAGTTACCCCTTCGGACAGGGGAGCTCCTACGAGCAGTACTTC

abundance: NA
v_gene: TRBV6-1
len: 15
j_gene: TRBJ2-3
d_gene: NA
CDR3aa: CASSDPYAGTDTQYF
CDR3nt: TGTGCCAGCAGTGACCCCTATGCGGGCACAGATACGCAGTATTTT

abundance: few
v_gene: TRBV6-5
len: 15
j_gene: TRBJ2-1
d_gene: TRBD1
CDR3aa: CASRRGQGAYNEQFF
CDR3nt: TGTGCCAGCAGGAGGGGACAGGGCGCGTACAATGAGCAGTTCTTC

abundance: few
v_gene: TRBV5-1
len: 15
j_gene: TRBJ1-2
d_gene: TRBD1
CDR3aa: CASSLDGTAGNGYTF
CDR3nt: TGCGCCAGCAGCTTGGACGGGACAGCTGGAAATGGCTACACCTTC

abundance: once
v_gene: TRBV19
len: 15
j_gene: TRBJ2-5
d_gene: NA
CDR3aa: CASSINLAGQETQYF
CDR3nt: TGTGCCAGTAGTATAAATCTAGCCGGTCAAGAGACCCAGTACTTC

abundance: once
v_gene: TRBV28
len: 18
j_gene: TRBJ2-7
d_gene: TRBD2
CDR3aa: CASSLSASGNLLGYEQYF
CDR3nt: TGTGCCAGCAGTTTATCGGCTAGCGGGAACCTGTTAGGGTACGAGCAGTACTTC

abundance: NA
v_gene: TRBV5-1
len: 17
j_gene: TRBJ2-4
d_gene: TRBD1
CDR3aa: CASSSGDSTPSKNIQYF
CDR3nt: TGCGCCAGCAGCTCCGGGGACAGCACCCCATCCAAAAACATTCAGTACTTC

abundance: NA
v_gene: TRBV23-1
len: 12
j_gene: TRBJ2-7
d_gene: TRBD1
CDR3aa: CAGGDREYEQYF
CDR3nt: TGCGCCGGTGGGGACAGGGAGTACGAGCAGTACTTC

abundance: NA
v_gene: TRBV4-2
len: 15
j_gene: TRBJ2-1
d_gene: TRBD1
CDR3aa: CASSQRTGPYNEQFF
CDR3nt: TGTGCCAGCAGCCAGCGGACAGGGCCCTACAATGAGCAGTTCTTC

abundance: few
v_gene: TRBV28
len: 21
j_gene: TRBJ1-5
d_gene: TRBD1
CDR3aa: CASSPYPLRDRGRLECQPQHF
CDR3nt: TGTGCCAGCAGTCCTTACCCTCTAAGGGACAGGGGGCGATTGGAGTGTCAGCCCCAGCATTTT

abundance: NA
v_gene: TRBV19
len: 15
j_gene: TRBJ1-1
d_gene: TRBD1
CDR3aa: CASRPGQLMNTEAFF
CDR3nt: TGTGCCAGTAGACCGGGACAGCTTATGAACACTGAAGCTTTCTTT

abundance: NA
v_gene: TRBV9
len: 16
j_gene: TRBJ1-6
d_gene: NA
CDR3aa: CASSVEPQGFNSPLHF
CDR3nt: TGTGCCAGCAGCGTAGAGCCCCAGGGGTTTAATTCACCCCTCCACTTT

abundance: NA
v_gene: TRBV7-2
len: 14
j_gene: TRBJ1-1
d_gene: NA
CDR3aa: CASSLQGGGTEAFF
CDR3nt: TGTGCCAGCAGCTTGCAGGGTGGGGGGACTGAAGCTTTCTTT